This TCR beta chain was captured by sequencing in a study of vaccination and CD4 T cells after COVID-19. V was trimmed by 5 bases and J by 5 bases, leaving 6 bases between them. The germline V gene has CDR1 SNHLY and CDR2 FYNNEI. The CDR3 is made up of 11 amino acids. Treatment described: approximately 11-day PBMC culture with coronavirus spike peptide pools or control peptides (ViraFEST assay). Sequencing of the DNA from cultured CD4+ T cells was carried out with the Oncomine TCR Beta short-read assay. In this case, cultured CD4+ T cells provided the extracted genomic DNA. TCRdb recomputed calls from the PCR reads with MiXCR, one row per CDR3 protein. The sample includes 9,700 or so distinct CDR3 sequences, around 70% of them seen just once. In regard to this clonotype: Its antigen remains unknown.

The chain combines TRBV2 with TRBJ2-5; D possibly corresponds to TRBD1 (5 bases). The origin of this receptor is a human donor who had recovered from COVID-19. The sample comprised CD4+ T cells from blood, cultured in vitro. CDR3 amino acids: CASSYRETQYF. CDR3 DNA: TGTGCCAGCAGTTACAGGGAGACCCAGTACTTC. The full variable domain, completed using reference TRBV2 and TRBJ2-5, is EPEVTQTPSHQVTQMGQEVILRCVPISNHLYFYWYRQILGQKVEFLVSFYNNEISEKSEIFDDQFSVERPDGSNFTLKIRSTKLEDSAMYFCASSYRETQYFGPGTRLLVL.